Presented here are 13 T cell receptor beta chains from one specimen sequenced in a study of cytomegalovirus exposure and HLA in healthy donors (dated by TCRdb to 2016 to 2017). Library prep was done by the immunoSEQ multiplex PCR assay. A mixture of 60 forward primers for TCR Vbeta segments and 13 reverse primers for TCR Jbeta segments was used in the multiplex PCR. In its TCRdb copy, this immuneACCESS table keeps in-frame sequences only and misses some clones. Where compared with another copy, unresolved V genes explain less than half of these, and the others have no known cause. For this sample there are about 150,000 clones; 60% to 80% appear just once. The biggest ten clones account for 1.5% to 2% of the sample. Specimen: PBMCs. These receptors were collected from a woman in her twenties or thirties in good health and CMV-seronegative.

This chain connects TRBV18 to TRBJ2-7; 10 bases are a match to TRBD1. Germline CDR1 reads KGHSH; CDR2 reads LQKENI. CDR3 length: 14 amino acids. V dropped 7 bases and J dropped 3; count of bases not matched to a gene: 6. In DNA form, the CDR3 reads TGTGCCAGCTTCACCCGGGACAGGGGCTACGAGCAGTACTTC. Its protein product is CASFTRDRGYEQYF.

The chain couples TRBV11-2 to TRBJ2-7; 13 bases align to TRBD2. The germline gives CDR1 SGHAT, CDR2 FQNNGV. V shed 2 bases, J shed 2 bases, and the junction held 9 bases outside the gene matches. CDR3 length: 18 amino acids. CDR3 region: CASSLFGTSGTPPYEQYF. CDR3 coding DNA: TGTGCCAGCAGCTTATTCGGGACTAGCGGGACTCCTCCCTACGAGCAGTACTTC. Looking up the rest from reference TRBV11-2 and TRBJ2-7 gives the full variable domain: EAGVAQSPRYKIIEKRQSVAFWCNPISGHATLYWYQQILGQGPKLLIQFQNNGVVDDSQLPKDRFSAERLKGVDSTLKIQPAKLEDSAVYLCASSLFGTSGTPPYEQYFGPGTRLTVT.

This chain connects TRBV30 to TRBJ2-7; the D gene is possibly TRBD2 (6 bases). There are 17 residues in the CDR3. CDR1 and CDR2 (germline): GTSNPN, SVGIG (reference sequence). The V end was cut by 0 bases, the J end by 0 bases, with 18 bases between. The CDR3 DNA reads TGTGCCTGGAGTGTACCCCTCAGGCGGGGTAGCTCCTACGAGCAGTACTTC. Translation gives CAWSVPLRRGSSYEQYF. Full variable domain (outside the CDR3, taken from reference TRBV30 and TRBJ2-7): SQTIHQWPATLVQPVGSPLSLECTVEGTSNPNLYWYRQAAGRGLQLLFYSVGIGQISSEVPQNLSASRPQDRQFILSSKKLLLSDSGFYLCAWSVPLRRGSSYEQYFGPGTRLTVT.

The chain has TRBV7-6 and TRBJ2-7; D might be TRBD2 (5 bases). The CDR3 consists of 13 residues. V shed 7 bases and J shed 5 bases, with 15 bases lying between them. Germline V lookup: CDR1 SGHVS, CDR2 FNYEAQ. CDR3 nucleotide sequence: TGTGCCAGCACCAGAGGGTTTGGGGACGAGCAGTACTTC. It yields the protein CASTRGFGDEQYF.

The chain links TRBV19 to TRBJ1-5, with a possible D match to TRBD1 (5 bases). Per germline, CDR1 LNHDA and CDR2 SQIVND (reference sequence). The CDR3 has 14 amino acids. With 7 bases removed from V and 8 bases from J, the gap between germline ends came to 18 bases. DNA of the CDR3: TGTGCCAGTACCGCCTTAGCGGGGGGAAAGCCCCAGCATTTT. Translation gives CASTALAGGKPQHF. Combining the CDR3 with reference TRBV19 and TRBJ1-5 gives the whole variable domain DGGITQSPKYLFRKEGQNVTLSCEQNLNHDAMYWYRQDPGQGLRLIYYSQIVNDFQKGDIAEGYSVSREKKESFPLTVTSAQKNPTAFYLCASTALAGGKPQHFGDGTRLSIL.

The V and J genes are TRBV30 and TRBJ2-3, with D uncertain. The germline gives CDR1 GTSNPN, CDR2 SVGIG (reference sequence). Between the trimmed V and J ends, which lost 0 bases and 3 bases, there was a span of 7 bases. This CDR3 comprises 13 residues. The CDR3 here is CAWSVLETDTQYF. The CDR3 DNA reads TGTGCCTGGAGTGTACTTGAAACAGATACGCAGTATTTT.

The chain couples TRBV4-2 to TRBJ2-1, with 7 bases that match TRBD1. Germline V gene lookup returns CDR1 LGHNA and CDR2 YNFKEQ. The V and J ends lost 4 bases and 6 bases, in that order; junction bases with no gene match: 6. The CDR3 length is 14 residues. The CDR3 loop is CASSPDRHSNEQFF. The CDR3 DNA follows: TGTGCCAGCAGCCCGGACAGGCATTCCAATGAGCAGTTCTTC.

The V and J genes are TRBV11-2 and TRBJ2-5, with 7 bases that match TRBD2. V dropped 1 base and J dropped 5; count of bases not matched to a gene: 10. Germline V gene sequence: CDR1 SGHAT, CDR2 FQNNGV. CDR3 length equals 16 residues. The CDR3 coding sequence is TGTGCCAGCAGCTTAGGCGGGGGTAGGTCACGGGAGACCCAGTACTTC. It specifies CASSLGGGRSRETQYF.

The chain combines TRBV11-3 with TRBJ1-1; 7 bases are a match to TRBD1. The CDR3 is 18 residues long. The V gene's germline CDR1 is SGHNT and CDR2 YENEEA. V shed 8 bases, J shed 1 base, and the junction held 19 bases outside the gene matches. The CDR3 bases are TGTGCCAGCCCGACGTATGATCAAACAGGGACAGAGAACACTGAAGCTTTCTTT. This sequence encodes CASPTYDQTGTENTEAFF.

The chain employs TRBV28 and TRBJ2-5, with 7 bases that match TRBD2. The CDR3 extends over 13 amino acids. The V and J ends lost 6 bases and 2 bases, in that order; junction bases with no gene match: 3. CDR1 and CDR2 (germline): MDHEN, SYDVKM. CDR3 nucleotide sequence: TGTGCCAGCAGCCGGACTAGACAAGAGACCCAGTACTTC. Residues: CASSRTRQETQYF.

The chain has TRBV6-5 and TRBJ2-7; TRBD1 agrees at 11 bases. This CDR3 has 14 amino acids. Germline V gene sequence: CDR1 MNHEY, CDR2 SVGAGI. V trimming: 6 bases; J trimming: 4 bases; junction bases outside the gene matches: 5. This CDR3 is CASSWTGGEYEQYF. In DNA form, the CDR3 reads TGTGCCAGCAGCTGGACAGGGGGCGAATACGAGCAGTACTTC.

The gene calls are TRBV30 and TRBJ1-1, with 9 bases lining up with TRBD1. V shed 6 bases, J shed 6 bases, and the junction held 11 bases outside the gene matches. Germline V gene data show CDR1 as GTSNPN and CDR2 as SVGIG (reference sequence). The CDR3 is 14 amino acids. The CDR3 DNA follows: TGTGCCTGTAGCTACAGGGGGCGCGGTTCTGAAGCTTTCTTT. It translates to CACSYRGRGSEAFF.

This chain uses TRBV4-2 with TRBJ1-2; D remains ambiguous. This CDR3 is 16 amino acids long. V shed 0 bases and J shed 2 bases, with 13 bases lying between them. Germline V lookup: CDR1 LGHNA, CDR2 YNFKEQ. The CDR3 coding sequence is TGTGCCAGCAGCCAAGATCATACGGGGTCCAACTATGGCTACACCTTC. Its protein is CASSQDHTGSNYGYTF.